This T cell receptor beta chain was found in a study of control samples from healthy donors and cancer patients. Profiling relied on immunoSEQ multiplex PCR, and the TCRdb table lists in-frame clones only, not all of them. Of roughly 130,000 clones detected, around 94% appear once; the ten largest clones hold over 12%. The CDR3 is made up of 13 amino acids. V lost 2 bases and J lost 6, with 10 bases in between. CDR1 and CDR2 (germline): MDHEN, SYDVKM. The chain has TRBV28 and TRBJ1-2; D remains ambiguous. The sequenced sample consisted of PBMCs. The TCR was taken from a man aged 55 to 70 with colorectal cancer. The CDR3 DNA follows: TGTGCCAGCAGTTTAGGGTGGCCGGATGGCTACACCTTC. Translated, it gives CASSLGWPDGYTF.